The clone carrying this T cell receptor beta chain was counted a few times. The CDR3 contains 16 residues. The V end was cut by 3 bases, the J end by 6 bases, with 18 bases between. Germline assignment: CDR1 MDHEN and CDR2 SYDVKM. PCR used 60 Vbeta primers and 13 Jbeta primers. Produced via immunoSEQ multiplex PCR; TCRdb's table is partial and in-frame only. The sample has 150,000 to 200,000 clones, around 77% seen once. The record originates from a study of cytomegalovirus exposure and HLA in healthy donors. This rearrangement joins TRBV28 to TRBJ2-1; D may be TRBD1 (6 bases). The sample comprised PBMCs. This TCR was sampled from a female donor in good health and CMV-seronegative. The CDR3 loop reads CASSFGTSAGVNEQFF. As DNA, the CDR3 is TGTGCCAGCAGTTTCGGGACCTCGGCAGGGGTCAATGAGCAGTTCTTC.